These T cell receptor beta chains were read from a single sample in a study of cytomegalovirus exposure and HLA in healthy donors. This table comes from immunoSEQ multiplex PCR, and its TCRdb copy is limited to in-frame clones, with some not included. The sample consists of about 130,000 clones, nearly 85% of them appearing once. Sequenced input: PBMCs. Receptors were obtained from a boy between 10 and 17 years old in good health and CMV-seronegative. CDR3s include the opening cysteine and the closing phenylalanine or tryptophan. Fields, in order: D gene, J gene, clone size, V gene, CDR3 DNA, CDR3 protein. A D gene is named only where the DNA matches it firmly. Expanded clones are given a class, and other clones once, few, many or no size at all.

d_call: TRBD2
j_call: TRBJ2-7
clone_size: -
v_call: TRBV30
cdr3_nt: TGTGCCTGGAGTGTTGGAGGGAGGGCGAACGAGCAGTACTTC
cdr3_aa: CAWSVGGRANEQYF

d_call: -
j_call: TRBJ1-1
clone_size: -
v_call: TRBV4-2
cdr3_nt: TGTGCCAGCAGCCAGACAGAATTCATGAACACTGAAGCTTTCTTT
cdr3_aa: CASSQTEFMNTEAFF

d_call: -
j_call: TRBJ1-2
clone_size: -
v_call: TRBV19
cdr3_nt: TGTGCCAGTAGTATACGGGGGGCCCGCTTTAACTATGGCTACACCTTC
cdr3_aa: CASSIRGARFNYGYTF

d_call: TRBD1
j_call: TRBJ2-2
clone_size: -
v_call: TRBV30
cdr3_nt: TGTGCCTGGAGTGTCGTGGGACAGGGGGCGGTCGGGGAGCTGTTTTTT
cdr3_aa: CAWSVVGQGAVGELFF

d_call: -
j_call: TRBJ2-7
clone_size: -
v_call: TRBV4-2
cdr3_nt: TGTGCCAGCAGCCAAGAAGGGGGTGTTGGCGGGAGATTGGGAGAGCAGTACTTC
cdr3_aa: CASSQEGGVGGRLGEQYF

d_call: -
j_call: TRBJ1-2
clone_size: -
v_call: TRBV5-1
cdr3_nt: TGCGCCAGCAGCCTTGAGGGCCATGGCTACACCTTC
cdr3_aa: CASSLEGHGYTF

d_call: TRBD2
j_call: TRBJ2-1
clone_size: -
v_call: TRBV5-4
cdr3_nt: TGTGCCAGCAGCTCGGGACTAGCGAATTACAATGAGCAGTTCTTC
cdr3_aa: CASSSGLANYNEQFF

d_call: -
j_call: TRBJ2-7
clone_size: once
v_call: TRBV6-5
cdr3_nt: TGTGCCAGCAGCCGCTCCGACAGCTTCTACGAGCAGTACTTC
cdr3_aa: CASSRSDSFYEQYF

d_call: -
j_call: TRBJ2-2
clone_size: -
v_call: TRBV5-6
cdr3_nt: TGTGCCAGCAGCTTGTATGCGGGTAACACCGGGGAGCTGTTTTTT
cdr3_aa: CASSLYAGNTGELFF

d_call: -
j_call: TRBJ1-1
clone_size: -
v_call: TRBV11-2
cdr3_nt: TGTGCCAGCAGCCCCCGAGGATGGGACACTGAAGCTTTCTTT
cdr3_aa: CASSPRGWDTEAFF

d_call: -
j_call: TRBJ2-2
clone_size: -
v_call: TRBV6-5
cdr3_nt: TGTGCCAGCAGCTCGACCGGGGAGCTGTTTTTT
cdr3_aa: CASSSTGELFF

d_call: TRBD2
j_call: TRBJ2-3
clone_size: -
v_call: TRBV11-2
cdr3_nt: TGTGCCAGCAGCTTAGGGGCTAGCGGCGGGGCAGATACGCAGTATTTT
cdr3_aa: CASSLGASGGADTQYF

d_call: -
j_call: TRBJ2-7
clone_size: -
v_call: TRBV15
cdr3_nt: TGTGCCACCAGCAGAGACTGGACTGTGGCCTACGAGCAGTACTTC
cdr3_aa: CATSRDWTVAYEQYF

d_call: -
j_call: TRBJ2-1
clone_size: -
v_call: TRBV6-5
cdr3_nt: TGTGCCAGCACCACCTCCGGAGATGAGCAGTTCTTC
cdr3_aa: CASTTSGDEQFF

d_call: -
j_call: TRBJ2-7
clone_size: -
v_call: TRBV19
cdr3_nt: TGTGCCAGTAGTATAGGGCATCCTTCCTACGAGCAGTACTTC
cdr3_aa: CASSIGHPSYEQYF

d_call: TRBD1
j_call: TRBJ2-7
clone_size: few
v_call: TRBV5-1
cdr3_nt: TGCGCCAGCAGCTTAATTCCGGGACAGGGACCTTCGGGCGAGCAGTACTTC
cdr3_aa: CASSLIPGQGPSGEQYF

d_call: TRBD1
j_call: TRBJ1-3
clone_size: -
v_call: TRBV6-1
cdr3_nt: TGTGCCAGCAGTGAGAATTGGCAGGGGGCGGGAGGAAACACCATATATTTT
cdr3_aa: CASSENWQGAGGNTIYF

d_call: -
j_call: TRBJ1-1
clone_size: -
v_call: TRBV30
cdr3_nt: TGTGCCTGGACAGGGGCCGAGAAAGCTTTCTTT
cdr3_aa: CAWTGAEKAFF

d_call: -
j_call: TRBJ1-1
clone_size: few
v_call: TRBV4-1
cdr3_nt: TGCGCCAGCAGCCAAGTGTTTCCCGGAGCGAACACTGAAGCTTTCTTT
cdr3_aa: CASSQVFPGANTEAFF

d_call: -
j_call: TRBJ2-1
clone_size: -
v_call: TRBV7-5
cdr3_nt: TGTGCCAGAAGCCCGCACCGTGGGGCCTTCGACGATGAGCAGTTCTTC
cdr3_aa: CARSPHRGAFDDEQFF

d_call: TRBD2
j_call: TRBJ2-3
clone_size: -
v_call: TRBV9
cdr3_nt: TGTGCCAGCAGCGGTGGACTAGCGGGCTTCACAGATATGCAGTATTTT
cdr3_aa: CASSGGLAGFTDMQYF

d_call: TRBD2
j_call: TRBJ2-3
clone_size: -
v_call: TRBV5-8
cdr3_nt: TGTGCCAGCAGCTTCGGTTCGACTAGCTGGATCCGGGGTAGCACAGATACGCAGTATTTT
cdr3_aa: CASSFGSTSWIRGSTDTQYF

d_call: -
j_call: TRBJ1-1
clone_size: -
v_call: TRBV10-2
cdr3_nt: TGCGCCAGCAGTGGGTCAAGCATGAACACTGAAGCTTTCTTT
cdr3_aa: CASSGSSMNTEAFF

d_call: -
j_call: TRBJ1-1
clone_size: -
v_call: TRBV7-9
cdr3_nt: TGTGCCAGCAGCTTAGCAAGGGGGAACACTGAAGCTTTCTTT
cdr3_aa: CASSLARGNTEAFF

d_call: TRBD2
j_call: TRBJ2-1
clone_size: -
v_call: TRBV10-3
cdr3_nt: TGTGCCATCAGCCTAGAGGGTCTAGCGGGATCCGATGAGCAGTTCTTC
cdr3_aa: CAISLEGLAGSDEQFF

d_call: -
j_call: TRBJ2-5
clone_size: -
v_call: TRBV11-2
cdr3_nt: TGTGCCAGCAGCTTAACCCTTAGGGAGCAGTACTTC
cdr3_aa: CASSLTLREQYF

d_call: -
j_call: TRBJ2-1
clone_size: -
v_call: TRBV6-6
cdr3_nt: TGTGCCAGCAGTTACCAGGGTGAGCAGTTCTTC
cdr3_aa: CASSYQGEQFF

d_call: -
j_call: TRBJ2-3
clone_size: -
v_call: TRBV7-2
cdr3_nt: TGTGCCAGCAGCTTGTCAGGGAGCACAGATACGCAGTATTTT
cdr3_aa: CASSLSGSTDTQYF

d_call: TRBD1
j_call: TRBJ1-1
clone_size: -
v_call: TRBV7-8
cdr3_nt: TGTGCCAGCAGCTTAGAGCGGACAGGACGGAGTGAAGCTTTCTTT
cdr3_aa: CASSLERTGRSEAFF

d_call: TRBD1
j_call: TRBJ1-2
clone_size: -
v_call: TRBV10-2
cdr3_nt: TGCGCCAGCAGCCCAGGGGGTACGGGCTACACCTTC
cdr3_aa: CASSPGGTGYTF

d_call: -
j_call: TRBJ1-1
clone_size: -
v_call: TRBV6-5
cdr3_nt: TGTGCCAGCAGTTACTCTTCCGGGACAATGAACACTGAAGCTTTCTTT
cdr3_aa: CASSYSSGTMNTEAFF

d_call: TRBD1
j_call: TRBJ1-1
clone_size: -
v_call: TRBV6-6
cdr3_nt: TGTGCCAGCAGTTACTCCGGACAGGAGAGGGGAGCTTTCTTT
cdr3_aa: CASSYSGQERGAFF